This TCR beta chain was profiled in a study of T cell responses to AZD1222 COVID-19 vaccine. Sequenced by immunoSEQ multiplex PCR; TCRdb stores in-frame clones only, minus some. Of approximately 140,000 clones detected, 85% to 95% appear once; the ten largest clones hold around 1.3%. The V end was cut by 5 bases, the J end by 1 base, with 6 bases between. This CDR3 is built from 13 residues. Germline V gene data show CDR1 as KGHSH and CDR2 as LQKENI. This specimen consisted of peripheral blood, obtained on day 0 of AZD1222 vaccination. V usage is TRBV18 and J usage is TRBJ1-5; D is uncertain. This TCR was recovered from an adult in good health. Written as DNA, the CDR3 is TGTGCCAGCTCAGGAGGGAGCAATCAGCCCCAGCATTTT. Translated, it gives CASSGGSNQPQHF. Based on the CDR3 plus reference TRBV18 and TRBJ1-5, the full variable domain is NAGVMQNPRHLVRRRGQEARLRCSPMKGHSHVYWYRQLPEEGLKFMVYLQKENIIDESGMPKERFSAEFPKEGPSILRIQQVVRGDSAAYFCASSGGSNQPQHFGDGTRLSIL.